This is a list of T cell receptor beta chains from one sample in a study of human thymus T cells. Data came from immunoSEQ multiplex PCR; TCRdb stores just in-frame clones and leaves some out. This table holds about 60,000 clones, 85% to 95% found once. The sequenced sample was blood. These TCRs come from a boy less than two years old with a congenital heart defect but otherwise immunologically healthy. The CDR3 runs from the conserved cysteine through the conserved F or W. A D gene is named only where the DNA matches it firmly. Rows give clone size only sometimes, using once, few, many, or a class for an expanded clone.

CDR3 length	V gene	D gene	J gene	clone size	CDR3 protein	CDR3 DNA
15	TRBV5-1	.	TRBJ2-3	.	CASSLAFAGTDTQYF	TGCGCCAGCAGCTTGGCCTTTGCGGGGACAGATACGCAGTATTTT
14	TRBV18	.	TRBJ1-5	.	CASSPPQGNQPQHF	TGTGCCAGCTCACCACCTCAGGGGAATCAGCCCCAGCATTTT
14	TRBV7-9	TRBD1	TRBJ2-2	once	CASSFGQGAGELFF	TGTGCCAGCAGCTTCGGACAGGGGGCCGGGGAGCTGTTTTTT
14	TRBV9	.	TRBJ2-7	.	CASSVASDRGEQYF	TGTGCCAGCAGCGTAGCTAGCGACAGAGGCGAGCAGTACTTC
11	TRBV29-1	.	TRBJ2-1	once	CSVDPYNEQFF	TGCAGCGTTGATCCGTACAATGAGCAGTTCTTC
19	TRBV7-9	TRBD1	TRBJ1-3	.	CASSLFPGQGATGGNTIYF	TGTGCCAGCAGCTTATTTCCGGGACAGGGGGCTACGGGAGGGAACACCATATATTTT
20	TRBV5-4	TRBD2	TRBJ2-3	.	CASSLRWRGSGRASTDTQYF	TGTGCCAGCAGCTTACGATGGAGAGGGAGCGGGAGGGCGAGCACAGATACGCAGTATTTT
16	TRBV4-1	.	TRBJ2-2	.	CASSQEGGGLGGELFF	TGCGCCAGCAGCCAAGAAGGTGGCGGTCTTGGCGGGGAGCTGTTTTTT
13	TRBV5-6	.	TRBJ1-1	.	CASSRYRVAEAFF	TGTGCCAGCAGCCGCTACAGAGTCGCTGAAGCTTTCTTT
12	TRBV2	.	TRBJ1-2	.	CASTSGGYGYTF	TGTGCCAGCACCTCTGGGGGCTATGGCTACACCTTC
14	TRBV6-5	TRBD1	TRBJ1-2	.	CASSYRDRTKDYTF	TGTGCCAGCAGTTACCGGGACAGGACAAAGGACTACACCTTC
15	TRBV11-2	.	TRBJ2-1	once	CASSLSSSSYNEQFF	TGTGCCAGCAGCTTATCTAGCAGCTCCTACAATGAGCAGTTCTTC
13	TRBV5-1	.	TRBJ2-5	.	CASSLWYQETQYF	TGCGCCAGCAGCTTGTGGTATCAAGAGACCCAGTACTTC
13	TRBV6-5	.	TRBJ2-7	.	CASSRGRHYEQYF	TGTGCCTCCTCGAGGGGTCGCCACTACGAGCAGTACTTC
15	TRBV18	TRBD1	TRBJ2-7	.	CASSSTGGLYYEQYF	TGTGCCAGCTCAAGTACAGGGGGTCTCTACTACGAGCAGTACTTC
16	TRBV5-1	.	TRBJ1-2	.	CASSTAGRVESYGYTF	TGCGCCAGCAGCACGGCAGGCAGGGTAGAGTCCTATGGCTACACCTTC